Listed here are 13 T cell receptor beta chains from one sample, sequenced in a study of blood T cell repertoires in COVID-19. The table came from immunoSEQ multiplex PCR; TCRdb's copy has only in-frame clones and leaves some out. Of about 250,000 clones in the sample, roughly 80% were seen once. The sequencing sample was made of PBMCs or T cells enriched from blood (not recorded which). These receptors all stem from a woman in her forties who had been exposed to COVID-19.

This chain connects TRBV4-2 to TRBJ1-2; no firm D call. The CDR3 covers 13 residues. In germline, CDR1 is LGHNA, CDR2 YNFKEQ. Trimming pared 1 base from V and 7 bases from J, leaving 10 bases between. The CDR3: CASSQGPEGGYTF. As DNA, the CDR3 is TGTGCCAGCAGCCAAGGGCCGGAGGGTGGCTACACCTTC.

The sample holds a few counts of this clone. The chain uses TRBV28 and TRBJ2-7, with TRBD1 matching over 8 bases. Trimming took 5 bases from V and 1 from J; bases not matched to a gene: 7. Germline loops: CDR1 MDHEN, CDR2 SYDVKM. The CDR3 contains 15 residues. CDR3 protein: CASSPPTGGSYEQYF. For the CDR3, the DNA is TGTGCCAGCAGTCCACCTACAGGGGGATCCTACGAGCAGTACTTC.

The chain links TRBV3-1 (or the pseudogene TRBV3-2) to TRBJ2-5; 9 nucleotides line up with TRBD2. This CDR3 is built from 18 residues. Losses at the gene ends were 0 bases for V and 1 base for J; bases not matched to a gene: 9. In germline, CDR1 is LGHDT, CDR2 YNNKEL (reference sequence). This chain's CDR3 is CASSQDLPAGGLQETQYF. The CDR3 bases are TGTGCCAGCAGCCAAGATCTCCCGGCGGGGGGGCTCCAAGAGACCCAGTACTTC.

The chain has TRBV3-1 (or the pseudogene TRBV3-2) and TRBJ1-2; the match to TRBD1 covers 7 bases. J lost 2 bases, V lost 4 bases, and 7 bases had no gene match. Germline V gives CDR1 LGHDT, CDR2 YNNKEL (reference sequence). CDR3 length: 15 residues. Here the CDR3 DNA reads TGTGCCAGCAGCCGAGCACAGGGGACCAACTATGGCTACACCTTC. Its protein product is CASSRAQGTNYGYTF.

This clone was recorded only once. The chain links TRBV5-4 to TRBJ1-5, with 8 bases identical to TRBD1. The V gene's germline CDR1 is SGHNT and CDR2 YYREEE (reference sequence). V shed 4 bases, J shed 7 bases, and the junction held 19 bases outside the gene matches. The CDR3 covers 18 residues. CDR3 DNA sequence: TGTGCCAGCAGCCCGAGGATACGGACAGGGCTGGGGGGACAGCCCCAGCATTTT. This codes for CASSPRIRTGLGGQPQHF.

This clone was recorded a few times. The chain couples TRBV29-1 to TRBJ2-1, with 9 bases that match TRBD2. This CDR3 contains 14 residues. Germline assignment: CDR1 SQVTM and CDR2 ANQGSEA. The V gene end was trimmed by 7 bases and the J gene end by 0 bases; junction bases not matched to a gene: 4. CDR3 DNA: TGCAGCGCCCCTAGCGGGGTCTCCTACAATGAGCAGTTCTTC. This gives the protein CSAPSGVSYNEQFF.

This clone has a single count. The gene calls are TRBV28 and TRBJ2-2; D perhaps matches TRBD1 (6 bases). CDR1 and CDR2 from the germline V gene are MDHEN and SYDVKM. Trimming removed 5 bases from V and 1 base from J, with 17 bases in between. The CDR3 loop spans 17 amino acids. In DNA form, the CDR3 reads TGTGCCAGCAGTCGGGGTAGAGGGGGTTGGAACACCGGGGAGCTGTTTTTT. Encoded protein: CASSRGRGGWNTGELFF.

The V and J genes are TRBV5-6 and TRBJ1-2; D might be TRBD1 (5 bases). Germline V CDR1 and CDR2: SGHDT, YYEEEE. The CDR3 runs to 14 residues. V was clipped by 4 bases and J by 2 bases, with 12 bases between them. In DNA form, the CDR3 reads TGTGCCAGCAGCCGCGGGGGAGAGAACTATGGCTACACCTTC. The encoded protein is CASSRGGENYGYTF.

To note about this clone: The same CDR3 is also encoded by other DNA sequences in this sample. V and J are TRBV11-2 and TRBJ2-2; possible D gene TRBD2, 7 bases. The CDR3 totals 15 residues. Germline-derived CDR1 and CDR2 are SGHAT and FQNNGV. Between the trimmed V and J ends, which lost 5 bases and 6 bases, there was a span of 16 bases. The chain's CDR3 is CASSLQGAGAGELFF. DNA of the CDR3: TGTGCCAGCAGCCTACAGGGTGCGGGAGCCGGGGAGCTGTTTTTT.

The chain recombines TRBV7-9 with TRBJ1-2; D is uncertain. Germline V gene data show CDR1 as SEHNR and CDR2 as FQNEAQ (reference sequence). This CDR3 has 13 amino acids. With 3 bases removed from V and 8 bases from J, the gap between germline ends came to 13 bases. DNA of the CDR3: TGTGCCAGCAGCTTCGGGGAGAGCCAGGGCTACACCTTC. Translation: CASSFGESQGYTF.

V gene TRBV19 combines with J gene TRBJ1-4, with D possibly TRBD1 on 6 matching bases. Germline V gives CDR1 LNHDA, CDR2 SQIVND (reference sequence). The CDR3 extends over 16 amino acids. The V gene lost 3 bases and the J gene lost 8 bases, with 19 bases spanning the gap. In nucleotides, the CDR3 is TGTGCCAGTAGTATTAACAGGCTCAGGGGCGAAGAAAAACTGTTTTTT. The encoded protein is CASSINRLRGEEKLFF.

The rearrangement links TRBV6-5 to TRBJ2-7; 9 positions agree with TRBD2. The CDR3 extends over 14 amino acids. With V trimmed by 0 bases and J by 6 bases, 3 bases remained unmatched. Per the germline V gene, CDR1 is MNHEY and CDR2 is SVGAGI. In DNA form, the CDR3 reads TGTGCCAGCAGTTACTCCGGGACTAGCAGCGAGCAGTACTTC. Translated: CASSYSGTSSEQYF.

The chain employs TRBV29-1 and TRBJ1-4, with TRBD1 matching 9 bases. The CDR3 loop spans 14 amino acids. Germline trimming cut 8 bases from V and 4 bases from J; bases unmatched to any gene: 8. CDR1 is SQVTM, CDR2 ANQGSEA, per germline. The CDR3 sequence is CSIQQGAGNEKLFF. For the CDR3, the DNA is TGCAGCATTCAACAGGGGGCGGGTAATGAAAAACTGTTTTTT.